This T cell receptor (beta chain) was identified in a study of OX40 agonist ivuxolimab in advanced cancers. Only in-frame clones appear in the TCRdb table, and some are missing; sequencing was by immunoSEQ multiplex PCR. The table records 60,000 to 80,000 clones, roughly 78% of them present only once. The CDR3 length is 15 residues. Germline CDR1 reads LNHDA; CDR2 reads SQIVND (reference sequence). Losses at the gene ends were 5 bases for V and 2 bases for J; bases not matched to a gene: 4. The study sampled blood at baseline, cycle 4 day 1, and cycle 7 day 1. The sequencing used CD4+ or CD8+ T cells sorted from blood, collected in a trial of the OX40 agonist ivuxolimab. The chain has TRBV19 and TRBJ1-4; 8 positions agree with TRBD1. This receptor was taken from an adult with an advanced solid tumor such as melanoma, head and neck, liver or kidney cancer. The CDR3 DNA is TGTGCCAGTAGTTTCACAGGGGGGACTAATGAAAAACTGTTTTTT. Its translation: CASSFTGGTNEKLFF.